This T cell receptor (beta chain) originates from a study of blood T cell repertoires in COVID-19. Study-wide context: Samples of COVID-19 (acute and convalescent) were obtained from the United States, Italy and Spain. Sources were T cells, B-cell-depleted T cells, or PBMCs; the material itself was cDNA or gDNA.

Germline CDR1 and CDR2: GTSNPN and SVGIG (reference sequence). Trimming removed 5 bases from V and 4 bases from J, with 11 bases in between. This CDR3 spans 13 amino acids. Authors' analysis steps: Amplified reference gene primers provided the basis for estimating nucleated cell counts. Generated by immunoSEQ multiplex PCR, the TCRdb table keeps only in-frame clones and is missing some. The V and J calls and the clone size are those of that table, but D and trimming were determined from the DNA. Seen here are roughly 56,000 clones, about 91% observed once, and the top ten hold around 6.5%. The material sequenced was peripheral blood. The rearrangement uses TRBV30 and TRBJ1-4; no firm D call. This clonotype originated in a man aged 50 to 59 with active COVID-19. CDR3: CAWAISHNEKLFF. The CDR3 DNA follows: TGTGCCTGGGCGATTAGTCATAATGAAAAACTGTTTTTT. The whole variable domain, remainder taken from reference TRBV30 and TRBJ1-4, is SQTIHQWPATLVQPVGSPLSLECTVEGTSNPNLYWYRQAAGRGLQLLFYSVGIGQISSEVPQNLSASRPQDRQFILSSKKLLLSDSGFYLCAWAISHNEKLFFGSGTQLSVL.